One and the same sample provided the 9 T cell receptor beta chains below, sequenced in a study of blood T cell repertoires in COVID-19. Method: immunoSEQ multiplex PCR; TCRdb's copy keeps in-frame clones and lacks some. The sample lists over 60,000 clones, approximately 90% occurring once. Sequenced sample: peripheral blood. The receptors stem from a man between 65 and 80 years old with active or convalescent COVID-19.

The rearrangement uses TRBV14 and TRBJ2-3, with D unresolved. V lost 0 bases and J lost 4, with 8 bases in between. Germline assignment: CDR1 SGHDN and CDR2 FVKESK. The CDR3 is 14 residues long. The CDR3 spells CASSQDSTADTQYF. CDR3 DNA sequence: TGTGCCAGCAGCCAAGATTCCACGGCAGATACGCAGTATTTT.

The chain combines TRBV19 with TRBJ1-1; D not resolved. Germline loops: CDR1 LNHDA, CDR2 SQIVND (reference sequence). Trimming stripped 3 bases from V and 11 bases from J, with 13 bases between. The CDR3 loop spans 12 amino acids. The DNA of the CDR3 is TGTGCCAGTAGTATTTCGGAGGGTAGGGCTTTCTTT. This encodes CASSISEGRAFF.

The chain is built from TRBV5-1 and TRBJ1-5; D may be TRBD1 (5 bases). The CDR3 covers 15 residues. The germline gives CDR1 SGHRS, CDR2 YFSETQ. V was cut by 4 bases and J by 0 bases, with 11 bases left in between. Here the CDR3 DNA reads TGCGCCAGCAGCCCGGGGGGGAATAGCAATCAGCCCCAGCATTTT. Its protein is CASSPGGNSNQPQHF.

The rearrangement links TRBV2 to TRBJ2-5; D possibly corresponds to TRBD2 (6 bases). Per germline, CDR1 SNHLY and CDR2 FYNNEI. The CDR3 is 11 amino acids. CDR3 DNA: TGTGCTAGCGGCCGCCAAGAGACCCAGTACTTC. Protein sequence: CASGRQETQYF.

This clone has just a few counts. This chain links TRBV7-8 with TRBJ2-2; D unresolved. The V end lost 1 base, the J end lost 1 base, and 7 bases lay between the germline ends. Germline CDR1 and CDR2: SGHVS and FQNEAQ. The CDR3 length is 15 residues. The CDR3 DNA is TGTGCCAGCAGCTTAGTGTCAGGGAACACCGGGGAGCTGTTTTTT. Translating gives CASSLVSGNTGELFF.

The chain links TRBV7-2 to TRBJ1-5; TRBD1 is a possible D gene (5 bases). CDR1 is SGHTA, CDR2 FQGNSA, per germline. The V end was cut by 2 bases, the J end by 3 bases, with 8 bases between. The CDR3 sequence is 14 residues long. CDR3 residues: CASSLTGSNQPQHF. The CDR3 bases are TGTGCCAGCAGCTTAACAGGTTCCAATCAGCCCCAGCATTTT.

The genes are TRBV6-1 and TRBJ2-7, with 11 bases identical to TRBD1. The length of the CDR3 is 15 residues. Trimming cost V 0 bases and J 4 bases; bases outside gene matches: 2. Germline V gene lookup returns CDR1 MNHNS and CDR2 SASEGT. The CDR3 loop reads CASSEAGQGGYEQYF. In nucleotides, the CDR3 is TGTGCCAGCAGTGAAGCGGGACAGGGGGGATACGAGCAGTACTTC.

In its sample, this clone was seen a few times. The chain recombines TRBV11-2 with TRBJ2-3; TRBD2 agrees at 14 bases. The V segment lost 0 bases and the J segment 3 bases; nucleotides outside the gene matches: 2. The CDR3 extends over 17 amino acids. The germline gives CDR1 SGHAT, CDR2 FQNNGV. CDR3 in amino acids: CASSLDGTSGGTDTQYF. The CDR3 DNA reads as TGTGCCAGCAGCTTAGATGGGACTAGCGGGGGAACAGATACGCAGTATTTT. The complete variable domain, with remaining parts taken from reference TRBV11-2 and TRBJ2-3, reads EAGVAQSPRYKIIEKRQSVAFWCNPISGHATLYWYQQILGQGPKLLIQFQNNGVVDDSQLPKDRFSAERLKGVDSTLKIQPAKLEDSAVYLCASSLDGTSGGTDTQYFGPGTRLTVL.

This chain uses TRBV11-2 with TRBJ2-7, with 11 bases aligning to TRBD2. CDR1 SGHAT and CDR2 FQNNGV come from the germline V gene. CDR3 length: 14 amino acids. Losses at the gene ends were 4 bases for V and 7 bases for J; bases not matched to a gene: 6. CDR3 region: CASSSDRLAGEQYF. Here the CDR3 DNA reads TGTGCCAGCAGCTCCGACCGACTAGCGGGGGAGCAGTACTTC. Supplemented by reference TRBV11-2 and TRBJ2-7, the full variable domain reads EAGVAQSPRYKIIEKRQSVAFWCNPISGHATLYWYQQILGQGPKLLIQFQNNGVVDDSQLPKDRFSAERLKGVDSTLKIQPAKLEDSAVYLCASSSDRLAGEQYFGPGTRLTVT.